The TCR beta chain under discussion was sequenced for a study of T cells in Graves' hyperthyroidism and ophthalmopathy. Deletions cut 1 base from V and 2 bases from J, with 7 bases between. Germline CDR1 LNHNV, CDR2 YYDKDF (reference sequence). This CDR3 has 14 residues. Stability of Graves' hyperthyroidism was defined as absent ophthalmopathy progression within 18 months. Patients aged 18 to 65 had newly diagnosed hyperthyroidism that had lasted under 2 months. The study excluded patients with uncontrolled infection, other autoimmune disease, pregnancy or lactation. Amplified TCR beta CDR3 regions came from RNA transcripts. With the HTBI primer set, the TCR CDR3 went through a first round of RT-PCR. TCRdb analysed the multiplex PCR reads with MiXCR anew, one entry per CDR3 protein. Here the sample spans about 680,000 distinct CDR3 sequences, over 35% being singletons.

Sequencing was carried out using blood. The TCR originated in a woman aged 35 to 49 with Graves' hyperthyroidism. The chain links TRBV15 to TRBJ2-3; D gene uncertain. The CDR3 sequence is CATSRVDTTDTQYF. CDR3 bases: TGTGCCACCAGCAGAGTTGACACCACAGATACGCAGTATTTT.